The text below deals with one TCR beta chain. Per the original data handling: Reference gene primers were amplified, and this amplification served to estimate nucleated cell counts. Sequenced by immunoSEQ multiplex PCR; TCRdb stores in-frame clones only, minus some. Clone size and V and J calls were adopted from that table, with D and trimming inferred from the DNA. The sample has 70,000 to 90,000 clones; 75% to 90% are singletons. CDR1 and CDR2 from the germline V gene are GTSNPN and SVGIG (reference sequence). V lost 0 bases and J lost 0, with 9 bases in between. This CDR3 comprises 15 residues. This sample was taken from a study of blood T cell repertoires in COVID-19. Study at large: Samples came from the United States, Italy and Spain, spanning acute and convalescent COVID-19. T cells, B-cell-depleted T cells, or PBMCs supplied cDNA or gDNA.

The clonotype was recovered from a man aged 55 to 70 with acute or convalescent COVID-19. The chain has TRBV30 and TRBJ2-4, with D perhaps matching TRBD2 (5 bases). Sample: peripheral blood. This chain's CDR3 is CAWSVGVLAKNIQYF. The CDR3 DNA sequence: TGTGCCTGGAGTGTCGGGGTGCTAGCCAAAAACATTCAGTACTTC.